The next 7 T cell receptor beta chains were all read from a single sample in a study of blood T cell repertoires in COVID-19 (TCRdb year 2020). The library was made by the immunoSEQ multiplex PCR assay. This is the immuneACCESS table as TCRdb keeps it, with only in-frame sequences that have V and J called. A part of the clones is gone; compared with another copy, unresolved V genes explain less than half, and the rest is unexplained. The sample has about 400,000 clones on record, approximately 89% of them singletons. 1.5% to 2% of the sample is in the top ten clones. The specimen sequenced was PBMCs or T cells enriched from blood (not recorded which). All receptors derive from a middle-aged man in a cohort exposed to, infected with or recovered from COVID-19 (not recorded which).

The gene calls are TRBV11-2 and TRBJ2-3; D is possibly TRBD1 (5 bases). V lost 1 base, J lost 2 bases, and 13 bases lay in between. The CDR3 is 16 amino acids. The germline V gene has CDR1 SGHAT and CDR2 FQNNGV. The CDR3 loop reads CASSLGQSPFTDTQYF. Written as DNA, the CDR3 is TGTGCCAGCAGCTTAGGACAGTCCCCATTCACAGATACGCAGTATTTT.

The V call is TRBV19, the J call TRBJ2-7; 7 positions agree with TRBD1. CDR3 size: 13 residues. J lost 5 bases, V lost 5 bases, and 6 bases had no gene match. The germline V gene encodes CDR1 LNHDA and CDR2 SQIVND (reference sequence). For the CDR3, the DNA is TGTGCCAGTAGTGACAGGGTCTATGACGAGCAGTACTTC. This translates into CASSDRVYDEQYF.

This clone was observed a single time. V usage is TRBV27 and J usage is TRBJ2-3; 9 bases are a match to TRBD2. V was clipped by 6 bases and J by 1 base; unmatched bases: 8. Germline loops: CDR1 MNHEY, CDR2 SMNVEV (reference sequence). The length of the CDR3 is 16 residues. CDR3 loop: CASSRRTSAGTDTQYF. The CDR3 coding sequence is TGTGCCAGCAGCAGACGGACTAGCGCGGGCACAGATACGCAGTATTTT.

This clone appeared once. This sequence joins TRBV18 and TRBJ2-7; 15 bases fit TRBD2. This CDR3 has 16 amino acids. Looked up from germline, CDR1 is KGHSH and CDR2 is LQKENI. Trimming took 2 bases from V and 4 from J; bases not matched to a gene: 3. DNA for the CDR3: TGTGCCAGCTCACCATCCGGGACTAGCGGGGGGTACGAGCAGTACTTC. It yields the protein CASSPSGTSGGYEQYF.

The genes are TRBV18 and TRBJ2-7; TRBD2 matches at 11 bases. This CDR3 is 16 amino acids long. V gave up 3 bases and J gave up 4 bases; unmatched junction bases: 8. Germline lookup yields CDR1 KGHSH and CDR2 LQKENI. For the CDR3, the DNA is TGTGCCAGCTCACCCAAAGGACTAGCGGGTCTATACGAGCAGTACTTC. It codes for CASSPKGLAGLYEQYF.

The chain couples TRBV19 to TRBJ2-1; 7 bases are a match to TRBD2. Germline values: CDR1 LNHDA, CDR2 SQIVND (reference sequence). With V trimmed by 6 bases and J by 0 bases, 11 bases remained unmatched. The CDR3 loop spans 17 amino acids. The DNA for the CDR3 is TGTGCCAGTAGCCCTAGGGCTAGCGGCAGCTCCTACAATGAGCAGTTCTTC. Translating it yields CASSPRASGSSYNEQFF. Looking up the rest from reference TRBV19 and TRBJ2-1 gives the full variable domain: DGGITQSPKYLFRKEGQNVTLSCEQNLNHDAMYWYRQDPGQGLRLIYYSQIVNDFQKGDIAEGYSVSREKKESFPLTVTSAQKNPTAFYLCASSPRASGSSYNEQFFGPGTRLTVL.

This sequence joins TRBV6-5 and TRBJ2-7, with 12 bases matching TRBD2. The V and J ends lost 7 bases and 6 bases, in that order; junction bases with no gene match: 4. The CDR3 spans 13 residues. Germline V gene lookup returns CDR1 MNHEY and CDR2 SVGAGI. In DNA form, the CDR3 reads TGTGCCAGCAAAGCTAGCGGGAGGGGCGAGCAGTACTTC. Its translation: CASKASGRGEQYF.